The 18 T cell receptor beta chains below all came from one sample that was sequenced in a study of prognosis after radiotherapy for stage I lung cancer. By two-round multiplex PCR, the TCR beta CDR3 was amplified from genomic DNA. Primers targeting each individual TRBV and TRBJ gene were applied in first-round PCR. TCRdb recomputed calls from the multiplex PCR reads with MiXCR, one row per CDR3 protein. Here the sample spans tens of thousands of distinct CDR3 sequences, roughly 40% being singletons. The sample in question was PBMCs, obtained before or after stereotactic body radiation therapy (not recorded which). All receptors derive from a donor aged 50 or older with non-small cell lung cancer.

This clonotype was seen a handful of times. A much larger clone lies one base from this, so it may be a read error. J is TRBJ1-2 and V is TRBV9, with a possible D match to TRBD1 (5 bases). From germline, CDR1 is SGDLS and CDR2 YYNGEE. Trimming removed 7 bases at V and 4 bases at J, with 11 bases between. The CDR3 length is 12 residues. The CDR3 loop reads CASGLRGYGYTF. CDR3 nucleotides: TGTGCCAGCGGCCTTAGGGGCTATGGCTACACCTTC.

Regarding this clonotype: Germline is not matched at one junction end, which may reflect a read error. The CDR3 here is CASSLRSGSSYNEQFF. CDR3 coding DNA: TGTGCTAGCAGCTTAAGGTCGGGGAGCTCCTACAATGAGCAGTTCTTC. V and J are TRBV7-7 and TRBJ2-1; TRBD2 is a possible D gene (5 bases). This CDR3 spans 16 amino acids. Germline V CDR1 and CDR2: SSHAT, FNYEAQ (reference sequence). Full variable domain (rest looked up from reference TRBV7-7 and TRBJ2-1): GAGVSQSPRYKVTKRGQDVTLRCDPISSHATLYWYQQALGQGPEFLTYFNYEAQPDKSGLPSDRFSAERPEGSISTLTIQRTEQRDSAMYRCASSLRSGSSYNEQFFGPGTRLTVL.

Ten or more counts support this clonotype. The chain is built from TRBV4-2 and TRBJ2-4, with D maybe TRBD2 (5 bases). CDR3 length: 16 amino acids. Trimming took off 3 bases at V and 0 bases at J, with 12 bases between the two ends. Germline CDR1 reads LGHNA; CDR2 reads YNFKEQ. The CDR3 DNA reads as TGTGCCAGCAGCCACTCGGACTTTCTAGCCAAAAACATTCAGTACTTC. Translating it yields CASSHSDFLAKNIQYF.

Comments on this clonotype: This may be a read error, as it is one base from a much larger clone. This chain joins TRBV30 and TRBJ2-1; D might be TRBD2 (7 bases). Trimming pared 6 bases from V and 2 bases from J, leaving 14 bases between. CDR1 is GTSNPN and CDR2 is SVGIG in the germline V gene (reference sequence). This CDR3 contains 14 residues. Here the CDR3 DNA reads TGTGCCTGTAATGCGGGGGCTACCTACAATGAGCAGTTCTTC. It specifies CACNAGATYNEQFF.

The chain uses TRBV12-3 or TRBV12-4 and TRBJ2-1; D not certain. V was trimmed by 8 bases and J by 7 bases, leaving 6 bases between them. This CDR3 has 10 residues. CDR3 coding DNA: TGTGCCAGCGGGGATAATGAGCAGTTCTTC. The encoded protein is CASGDNEQFF.

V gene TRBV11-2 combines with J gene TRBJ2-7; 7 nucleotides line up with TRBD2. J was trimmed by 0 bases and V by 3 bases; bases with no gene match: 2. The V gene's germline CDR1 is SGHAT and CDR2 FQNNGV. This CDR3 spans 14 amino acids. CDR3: CASSFAGDSYEQYF. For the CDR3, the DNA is TGTGCCAGCAGCTTTGCGGGAGACTCCTACGAGCAGTACTTC.

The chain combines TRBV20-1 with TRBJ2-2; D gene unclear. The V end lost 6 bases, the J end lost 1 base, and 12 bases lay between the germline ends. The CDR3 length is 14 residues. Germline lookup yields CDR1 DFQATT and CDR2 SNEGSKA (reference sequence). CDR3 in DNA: TGCAGTGCCATAGATACCGAGAACACCGGGGAGCTGTTTTTT. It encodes CSAIDTENTGELFF.

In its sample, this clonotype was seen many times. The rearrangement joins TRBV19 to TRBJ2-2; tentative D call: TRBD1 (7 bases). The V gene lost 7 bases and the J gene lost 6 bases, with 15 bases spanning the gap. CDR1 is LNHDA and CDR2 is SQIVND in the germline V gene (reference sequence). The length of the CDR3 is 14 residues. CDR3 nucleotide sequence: TGTGCCAGTAACCCCGCAGGGGGGTCCGGGGAGCTGTTTTTT. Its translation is CASNPAGGSGELFF.

CDR3 loop: CASSLGGIGGISGELFF. CDR3 sequence (DNA): TGTGCCAGCAGTTTGGGGGGCATTGGCGGGATCTCCGGGGAGCTGTTTTTT. The rearrangement links TRBV28 to TRBJ2-2, with D perhaps matching TRBD1 or TRBD2 (6 bases each). This CDR3 region has 17 residues. V was trimmed by 3 bases and J by 6 bases, leaving 20 bases between them. The germline V gene encodes CDR1 MDHEN and CDR2 SYDVKM.

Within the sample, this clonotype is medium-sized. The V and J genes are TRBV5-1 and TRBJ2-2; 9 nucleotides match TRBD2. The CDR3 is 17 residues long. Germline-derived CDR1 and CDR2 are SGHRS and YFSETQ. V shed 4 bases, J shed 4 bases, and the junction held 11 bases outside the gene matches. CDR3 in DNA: TGCGCCAGCAGCCCTTATCCCGGAGCGGGGGGCACCGGGGAGCTGTTTTTT. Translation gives CASSPYPGAGGTGELFF. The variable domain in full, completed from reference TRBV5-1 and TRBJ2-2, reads KAGVTQTPRYLIKTRGQQVTLSCSPISGHRSVSWYQQTPGQGLQFLFEYFSETQRNKGNFPGRFSGRQFSNSRSEMNVSTLELGDSALYLCASSPYPGAGGTGELFFGEGSRLTVL.

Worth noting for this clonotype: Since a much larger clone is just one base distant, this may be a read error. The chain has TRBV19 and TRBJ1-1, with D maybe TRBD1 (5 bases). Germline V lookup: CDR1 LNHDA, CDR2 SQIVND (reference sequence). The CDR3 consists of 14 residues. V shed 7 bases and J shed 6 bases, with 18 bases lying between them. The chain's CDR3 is CASIRAAVGSEAFF. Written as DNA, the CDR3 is TGTGCCAGTATCAGGGCCGCAGTGGGCTCTGAAGCTTTCTTT.

The chain's CDR3 is CASSLAGVNEQFF. DNA for the CDR3: TGCGCCAGCAGCTTGGCGGGGGTGAATGAGCAGTTCTTC. This chain uses TRBV5-1 with TRBJ2-1, with D maybe TRBD2 (6 bases). CDR3 size: 13 residues. From germline, CDR1 is SGHRS and CDR2 YFSETQ. Trimming shortened V by 0 bases and J by 7 bases, and 8 bases separated the two germline ends.

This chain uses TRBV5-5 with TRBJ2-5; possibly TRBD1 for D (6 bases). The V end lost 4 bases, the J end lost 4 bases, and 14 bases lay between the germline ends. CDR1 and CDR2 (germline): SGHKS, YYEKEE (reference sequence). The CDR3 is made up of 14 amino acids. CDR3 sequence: CASSLPQGPETQYF. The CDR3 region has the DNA TGTGCCAGCAGCCTTCCACAGGGCCCAGAGACCCAGTACTTC.

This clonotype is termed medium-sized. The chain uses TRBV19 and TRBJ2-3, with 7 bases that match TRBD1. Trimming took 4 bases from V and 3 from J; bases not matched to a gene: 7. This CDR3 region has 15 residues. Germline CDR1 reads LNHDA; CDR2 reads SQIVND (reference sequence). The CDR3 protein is CASSTRQGRTDTQYF. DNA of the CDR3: TGTGCCAGTAGTACTCGACAGGGTAGGACAGATACGCAGTATTTT.

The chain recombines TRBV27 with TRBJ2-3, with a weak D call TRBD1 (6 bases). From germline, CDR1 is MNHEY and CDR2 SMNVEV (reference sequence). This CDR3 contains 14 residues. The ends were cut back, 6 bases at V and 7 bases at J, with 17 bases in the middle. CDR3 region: CASRTGVGTYTQYF. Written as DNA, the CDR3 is TGTGCCAGCAGGACCGGGGTGGGGACATATACGCAGTATTTT.

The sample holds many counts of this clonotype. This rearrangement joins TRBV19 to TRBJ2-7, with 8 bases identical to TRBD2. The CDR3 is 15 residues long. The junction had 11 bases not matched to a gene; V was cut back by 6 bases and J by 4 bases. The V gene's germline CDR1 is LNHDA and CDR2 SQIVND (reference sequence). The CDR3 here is CASSSGGTSIYEQYF. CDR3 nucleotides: TGTGCCAGTAGCAGTGGCGGGACTAGTATATACGAGCAGTACTTC.

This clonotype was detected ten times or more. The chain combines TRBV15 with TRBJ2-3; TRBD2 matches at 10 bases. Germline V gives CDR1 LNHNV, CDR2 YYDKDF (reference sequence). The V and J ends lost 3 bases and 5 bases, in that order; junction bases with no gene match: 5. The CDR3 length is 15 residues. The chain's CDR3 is CATSSRTSGRDTQYF. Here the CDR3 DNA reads TGTGCCACCAGCAGTCGGACTAGCGGCAGAGATACGCAGTATTTT.

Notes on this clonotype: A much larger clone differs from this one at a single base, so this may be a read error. CDR3 sequence (DNA): TGTTCCACCAGCCCTAGTGGGCTAGCCAAAAACATTCAGTACTTC. Its protein product is CSTSPSGLAKNIQYF. The V and J genes are TRBV15 and TRBJ2-4; unclear D gene. The CDR3 extends over 15 amino acids. The germline CDR1 and CDR2 sequences are LNHNV and YYDKDF (reference sequence). The full variable domain, completed using reference TRBV15 and TRBJ2-4, is DAMVIQNPRYQVTQFGKPVTLSCSQTLNHNVMYWYQQKSSQAPKLLFHYYDKDFNNEADTPDNFQSRRPNTSFCFLDIRSPGLGDTAMYLCSTSPSGLAKNIQYFGAGTRLSVL.